This entry lists 16 T cell receptor beta chains sequenced from one sample in a study of shared clonotypes between healthy human individuals. The naive CD8 population came from CD45RO-negative cells selected for CCR7, without terminally differentiated effector memory CD45RA+ cells. Generated by immunoSEQ multiplex PCR, the TCRdb table keeps only in-frame clones and is missing some. This sample has approximately 2,000,000 clones, with roughly 93% found just once. Sequences were obtained from naive CD8+ T cells from PBMCs. The receptors stem from a man younger than 35 in good health. Some clones in this sample may be carry-over from other donors' samples.

The J gene is TRBJ1-5, the V gene TRBV10-3; weak D call: TRBD1 (5 bases). V dropped 8 bases and J dropped 3 bases, with 11 bases sitting between them. This CDR3 has 13 residues. Germline assignment: CDR1 ENHRY and CDR2 SYGVKD. This CDR3 is CAIGDAVNQPQHF. The CDR3 DNA sequence: TGTGCCATCGGGGACGCCGTCAATCAGCCCCAGCATTTT.

In DNA, the CDR3 is TGTGCCAGCAGCGGACAACCGGGGCACACAGATACGCAGTATTTT. This sequence encodes CASSGQPGHTDTQYF. The rearrangement uses TRBV7-9 and TRBJ2-3, with D perhaps being TRBD1 or TRBD2 (5 bases each). With 5 bases removed from V and 2 bases from J, the gap between germline ends came to 14 bases. The CDR3 has 15 amino acids. Germline V lookup: CDR1 SEHNR, CDR2 FQNEAQ (reference sequence).

The V gene is TRBV6-5, the J gene TRBJ2-7; no firm D call. CDR3 length: 11 residues. Per the germline V gene, CDR1 is MNHEY and CDR2 is SVGAGI. The germline V and J ends were trimmed by 6 bases and 6 bases, with 9 bases remaining between them. The CDR3 bases are TGTGCCAGCAGCCCTCTGGGCGAGCAGTACTTC. It is translated as CASSPLGEQYF.

This clone was seen only a few times. The chain couples TRBV20-1 to TRBJ1-1, with D unresolved. The CDR3 contains 10 residues. Trimming removed 7 bases at V and 7 bases at J, with 10 bases between. Per germline, CDR1 DFQATT and CDR2 SNEGSKA (reference sequence). The CDR3 DNA is TGCAGTGTTCCGGACGTTGAAGCTTTCTTT. The encoded protein is CSVPDVEAFF.

This clone was seen only once. CDR3 protein: CASSSDRGYTF. Here the CDR3 DNA reads TGCGCCAGCAGCTCGGACCGGGGCTACACCTTC. This rearrangement joins TRBV5-1 to TRBJ1-2; no reliable D call. V was pared by 3 bases and J by 8 bases, with 8 bases between. The CDR3 is 11 residues long. CDR1 is SGHRS, CDR2 YFSETQ, per germline.

The table lists this clone with a few counts. The J gene is TRBJ2-5, the V gene TRBV5-1, with unresolved D. Germline CDR1 is SGHRS and CDR2 is YFSETQ. The CDR3 length is 11 residues. V dropped 3 bases and J dropped 8 bases, with 8 bases sitting between them. CDR3 region: CASSSLGTQYF. In DNA, the CDR3 is TGCGCCAGCAGCTCCCTGGGCACCCAGTACTTC.

This rearrangement joins TRBV6-5 to TRBJ1-5; perhaps TRBD1 as D (5 bases). Germline V CDR1 and CDR2: MNHEY, SVGAGI. Trimming took 6 bases from V and 1 from J, leaving 10 bases between them. This CDR3 region has 14 residues. CDR3 sequence reads: CASSVQGSNQPQHF. CDR3 DNA: TGTGCCAGCAGCGTTCAGGGCAGCAATCAGCCCCAGCATTTT.

This chain uses TRBV7-9 with TRBJ1-4; D is unclear. Trimming shortened V by 5 bases and J by 8 bases, and 12 bases separated the two germline ends. The germline CDR1 and CDR2 sequences are SEHNR and FQNEAQ (reference sequence). The CDR3 length is 13 residues. The CDR3 region is CASSPNAEEKLFF. In nucleotides, the CDR3 is TGTGCCAGCAGCCCCAATGCCGAGGAAAAACTGTTTTTT.

This clone was counted once. This chain connects TRBV9 to TRBJ1-1; D perhaps matches TRBD1 (5 bases). Trimming left V 0 bases short and J 4 bases short, with 10 bases between. The length of the CDR3 is 14 residues. CDR1 is SGDLS, CDR2 YYNGEE, per germline. CDR3 sequence: CASSVALGGTEAFF. As DNA, the CDR3 is TGTGCCAGCAGCGTAGCTTTGGGGGGCACTGAAGCTTTCTTT. Variable domain in full (rest from reference TRBV9 and TRBJ1-1): DSGVTQTPKHLITATGQRVTLRCSPRSGDLSVYWYQQSLDQGLQFLIQYYNGEERAKGNILERFSAQQFPDLHSELNLSSLELGDSALYFCASSVALGGTEAFFGQGTRLTVV.

This chain connects TRBV11-2 to TRBJ1-2, with TRBD1 as a possible D gene (5 bases). Trimming took off 5 bases at V and 13 bases at J, with 14 bases between the two ends. The CDR3 totals 11 residues. Germline V lookup: CDR1 SGHAT, CDR2 FQNNGV. The CDR3 spells CASSLGTAGTF. CDR3 DNA sequence: TGTGCCAGCAGCCTTGGGACGGCCGGCACCTTC.

The chain uses TRBV9 and TRBJ1-2; the D is unclear. This CDR3 comprises 15 residues. Germline CDR1 and CDR2: SGDLS and YYNGEE. With 0 bases removed from V and 8 bases from J, the gap between germline ends came to 17 bases. CDR3 bases: TGTGCCAGCAGCGTAGCTGGTGGCAGCTCTGGCGGCTACACCTTC. Translated: CASSVAGGSSGGYTF.

J is TRBJ1-2 and V is TRBV4-1; D may be TRBD1 (5 bases). The CDR3 extends over 14 amino acids. V lost 1 base, J lost 6 bases, and 12 bases lay in between. Per the germline V gene, CDR1 is MGHRA and CDR2 is YSYEKL. The CDR3 DNA follows: TGCGCCAGCAGCCAAGTTATTGCAGGGAATGGCTACACCTTC. Protein sequence: CASSQVIAGNGYTF.

The chain joins TRBV5-1 to TRBJ1-1; perhaps TRBD1 as D (6 bases). The CDR3 spans 16 residues. V shed 0 bases and J shed 0 bases, with 12 bases lying between them. Germline CDR1 SGHRS, CDR2 YFSETQ. The chain's CDR3 is CASSLAKGGMNTEAFF. Here the CDR3 DNA reads TGCGCCAGCAGCTTGGCGAAGGGGGGTATGAACACTGAAGCTTTCTTT.

The chain carries TRBV6-1 and TRBJ1-5; TRBD1 aligns across 10 bases. CDR1 and CDR2 from the germline V gene are MNHNS and SASEGT. Germline trimming cut 2 bases from V and 9 bases from J; bases unmatched to any gene: 7. The CDR3 runs to 15 residues. CDR3 in DNA: TGTGCCAGCAGTGAAACCGGGACAGGGGTTTGGCCCCAGCATTTT. It encodes CASSETGTGVWPQHF.

The rearrangement joins TRBV27 to TRBJ2-1, with D hard to call. The CDR3 sequence is 16 residues long. From germline, CDR1 is MNHEY and CDR2 SMNVEV (reference sequence). V was cut by 5 bases and J by 6 bases, with 20 bases left in between. Here the CDR3 DNA reads TGTGCCAGCAGTGCAGGACCGACCCTTTACGCCAATGAGCAGTTCTTC. Its protein product is CASSAGPTLYANEQFF.

The rearrangement links TRBV4-3 to TRBJ2-7, with D perhaps TRBD1 or TRBD2 (5 bases each). CDR1 and CDR2 (germline): LGHNA, YSLEER. The V end was cut by 0 bases, the J end by 4 bases, with 19 bases between. This CDR3 is 17 amino acids long. CDR3: CASSQDWDETLAYEQYF. In DNA, the CDR3 is TGCGCCAGCAGCCAAGATTGGGACGAGACCCTCGCATACGAGCAGTACTTC.